Reported below is one T cell receptor (delta chain). Its antigen remains unidentified. TCRdb pairs this DNA with a much larger clone's protein that differs at residue 13, likely a read error; the protein shown was translated from the DNA. TRG and TRD sequences were obtained from every sorted gammadelta sample. TCRdb re-called the multiplex PCR reads via CATT. The sample has 50,000 to 60,000 delta-chain clones, around 2% seen once. The data were taken from a study of γδ T cells in repeated Plasmodium falciparum infection. Study-wide results and limits: Malian children's Vdelta2-negative repertoires appeared more expanded and less diverse than Australians'.

Bulk repertoires came from Vgamma9/Vdelta2+ or Vdelta2-negative gammadelta T cells flow-sorted from PBMC. V dropped 2 bases and J dropped 0; count of bases not matched to a gene: 21. The CDR3 is made up of 22 amino acids. Germline V gene lookup returns CDR1 TSWWSYY and CDR2 QGS. The chain has TRDV1 and TRDJ2, with TRDD3 matching over 7 bases. No J segment appears in TCRdb, so it was assigned here by matching the sequence to germline. The sequenced sample consisted of gamma-delta T cells from blood. The clonotype originates from a pool of human donors (malaria-infected and uninfected, not separated). Here the CDR3 DNA reads TGTGCTCTTGGGGAAGGGCGACTCCCTTGGGGGGATGCGCATTCTTTGACAGCACAACTCTTCTTT. Protein product: CALGEGRLPWGDAHSLTAQLFF.